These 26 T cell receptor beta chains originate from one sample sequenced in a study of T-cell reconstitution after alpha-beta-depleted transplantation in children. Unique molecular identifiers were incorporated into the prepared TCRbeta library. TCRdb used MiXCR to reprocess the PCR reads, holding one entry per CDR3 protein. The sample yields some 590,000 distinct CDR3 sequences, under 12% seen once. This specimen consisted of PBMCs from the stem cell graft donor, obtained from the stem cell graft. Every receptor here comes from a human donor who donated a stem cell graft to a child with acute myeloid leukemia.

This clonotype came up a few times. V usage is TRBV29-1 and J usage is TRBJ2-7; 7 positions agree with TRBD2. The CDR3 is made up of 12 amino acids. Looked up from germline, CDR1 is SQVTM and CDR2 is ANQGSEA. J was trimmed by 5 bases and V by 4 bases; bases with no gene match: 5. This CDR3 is CSVGFLADEQYF. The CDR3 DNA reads TGCAGCGTTGGTTTTCTAGCGGACGAGCAGTACTTC.

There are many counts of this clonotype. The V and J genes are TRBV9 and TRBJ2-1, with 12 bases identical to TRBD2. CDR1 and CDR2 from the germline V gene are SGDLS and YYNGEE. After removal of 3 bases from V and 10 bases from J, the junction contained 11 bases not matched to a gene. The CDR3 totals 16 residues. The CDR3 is CASSATSGSFPGEQFF. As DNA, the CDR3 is TGTGCCAGCAGCGCGACTAGCGGGAGCTTCCCTGGGGAGCAGTTCTTC. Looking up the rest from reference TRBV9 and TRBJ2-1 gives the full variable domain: DSGVTQTPKHLITATGQRVTLRCSPRSGDLSVYWYQQSLDQGLQFLIQYYNGEERAKGNILERFSAQQFPDLHSELNLSSLELGDSALYFCASSATSGSFPGEQFFGPGTRLTVL.

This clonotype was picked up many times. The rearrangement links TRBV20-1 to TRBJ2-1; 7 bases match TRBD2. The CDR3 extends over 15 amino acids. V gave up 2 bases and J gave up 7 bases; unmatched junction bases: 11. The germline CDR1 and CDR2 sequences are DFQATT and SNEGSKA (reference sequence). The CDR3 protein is CSARRGGSIRNEQFF. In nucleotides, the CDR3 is TGCAGTGCTAGAAGGGGCGGGAGTATAAGAAATGAGCAGTTCTTC.

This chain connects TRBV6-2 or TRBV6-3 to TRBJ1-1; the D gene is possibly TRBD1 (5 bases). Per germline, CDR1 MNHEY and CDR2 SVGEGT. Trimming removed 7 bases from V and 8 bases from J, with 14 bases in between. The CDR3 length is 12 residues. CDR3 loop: CASTSGRGEAFF. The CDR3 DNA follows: TGTGCCAGCACCTCCGGTAGGGGCGAAGCTTTCTTT.

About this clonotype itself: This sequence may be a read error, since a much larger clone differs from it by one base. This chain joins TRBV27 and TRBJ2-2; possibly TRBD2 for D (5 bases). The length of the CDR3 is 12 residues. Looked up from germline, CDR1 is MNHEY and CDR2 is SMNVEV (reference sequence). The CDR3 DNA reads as TGTGCCAGCAGTTGGCGTACCGGGGAGCCGTTTTTT. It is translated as CASSWRTGEPFF.

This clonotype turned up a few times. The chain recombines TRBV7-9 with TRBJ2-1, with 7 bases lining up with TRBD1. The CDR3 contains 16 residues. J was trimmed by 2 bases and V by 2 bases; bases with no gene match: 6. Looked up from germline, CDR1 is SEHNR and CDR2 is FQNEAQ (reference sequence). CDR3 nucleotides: TGTGCCAGCAGCTTAACGAGGGGGCCAACCTACAATGAGCAGTTCTTC. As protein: CASSLTRGPTYNEQFF.

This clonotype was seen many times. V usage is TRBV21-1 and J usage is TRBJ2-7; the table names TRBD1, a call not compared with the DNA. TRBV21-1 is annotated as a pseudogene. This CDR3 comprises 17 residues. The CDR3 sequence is CASSTTSGQGIFYEQYF. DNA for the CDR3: TGTGCCAGCAGCACGACCTCGGGACAGGGGATATTCTACGAGCAGTACTTC.

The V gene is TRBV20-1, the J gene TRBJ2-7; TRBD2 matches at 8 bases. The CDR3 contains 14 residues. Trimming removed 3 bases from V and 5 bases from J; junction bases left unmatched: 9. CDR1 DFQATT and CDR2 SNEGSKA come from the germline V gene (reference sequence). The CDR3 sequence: CSARTPGLDNEQYF. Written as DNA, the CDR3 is TGCAGTGCTAGGACACCGGGACTAGATAACGAGCAGTACTTC.

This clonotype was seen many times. The CDR3 is CASMAPSGLAASTDTQYF. The DNA of the CDR3 is TGTGCCAGCATGGCCCCCTCGGGACTAGCGGCTAGCACAGATACGCAGTATTTT. The V and J genes are TRBV28 and TRBJ2-3, with 11 bases aligning to TRBD2. From germline, CDR1 is MDHEN and CDR2 SYDVKM. CDR3 length: 18 residues. J lost 0 bases, V lost 7 bases, and 12 bases had no gene match.

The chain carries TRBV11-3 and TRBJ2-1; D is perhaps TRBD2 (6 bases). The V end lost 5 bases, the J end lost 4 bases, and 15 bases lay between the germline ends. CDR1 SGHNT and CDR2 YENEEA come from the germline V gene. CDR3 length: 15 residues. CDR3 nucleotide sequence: TGTGCCAGCAGCACGGGCGGGGCCGTTTACAATGAGCAGTTCTTC. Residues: CASSTGGAVYNEQFF.

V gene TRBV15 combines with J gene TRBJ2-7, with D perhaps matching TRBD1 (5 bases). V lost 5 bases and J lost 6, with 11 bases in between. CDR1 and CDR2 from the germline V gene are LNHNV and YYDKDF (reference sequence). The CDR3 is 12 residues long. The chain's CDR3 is CATSLNQGEQYF. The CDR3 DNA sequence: TGTGCCACCAGCTTGAACCAGGGCGAGCAGTACTTC.

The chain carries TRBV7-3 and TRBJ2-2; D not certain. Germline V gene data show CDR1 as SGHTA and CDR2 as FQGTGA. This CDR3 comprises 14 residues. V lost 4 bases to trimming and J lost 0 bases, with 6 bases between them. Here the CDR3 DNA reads TGTGCCAGCAGCTCCTCTACGAACACCGGGGAGCTGTTTTTT. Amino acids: CASSSSTNTGELFF.

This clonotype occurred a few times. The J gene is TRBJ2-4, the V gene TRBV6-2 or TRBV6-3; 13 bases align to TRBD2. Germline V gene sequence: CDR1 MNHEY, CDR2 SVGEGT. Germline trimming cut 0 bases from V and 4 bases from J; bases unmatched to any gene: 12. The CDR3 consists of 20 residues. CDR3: CASSYSVRGLAGLKKNIQYF. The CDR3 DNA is TGTGCCAGCAGTTACTCGGTTAGGGGACTAGCGGGACTCAAGAAAAACATTCAGTACTTC.

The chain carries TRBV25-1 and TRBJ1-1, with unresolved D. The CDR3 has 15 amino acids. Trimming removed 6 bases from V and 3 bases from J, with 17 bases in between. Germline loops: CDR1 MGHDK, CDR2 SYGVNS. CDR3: CASRRTASLDTEAFF. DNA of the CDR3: TGTGCCAGCAGAAGGACCGCGTCCTTGGACACTGAAGCTTTCTTT. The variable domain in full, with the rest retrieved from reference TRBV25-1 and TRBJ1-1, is EADIYQTPRYLVIGTGKKITLECSQTMGHDKMYWYQQDPGMELHLIHYSYGVNSTEKGDLSSESTVSRIRTEHFPLTLESARPSHTSQYLCASRRTASLDTEAFFGQGTRLTVV.

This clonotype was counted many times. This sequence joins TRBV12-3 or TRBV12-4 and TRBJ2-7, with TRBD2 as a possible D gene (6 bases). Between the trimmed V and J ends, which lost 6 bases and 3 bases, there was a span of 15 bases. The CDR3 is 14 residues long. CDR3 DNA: TGTGCCAGCAGCCGGGACTCCCGACTCTACGAGCAGTACTTC. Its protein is CASSRDSRLYEQYF.

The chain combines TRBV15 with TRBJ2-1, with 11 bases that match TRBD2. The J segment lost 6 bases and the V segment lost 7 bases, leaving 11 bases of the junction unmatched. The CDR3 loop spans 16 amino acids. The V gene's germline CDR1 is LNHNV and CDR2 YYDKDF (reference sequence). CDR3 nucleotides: TGTGCCACCACCCTTTCCGGACTAGCGGGCCTCAATGAGCAGTTCTTC. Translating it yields CATTLSGLAGLNEQFF.

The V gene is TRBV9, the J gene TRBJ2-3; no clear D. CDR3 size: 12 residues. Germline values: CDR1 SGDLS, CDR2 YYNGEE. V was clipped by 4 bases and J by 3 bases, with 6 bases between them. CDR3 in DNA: TGTGCCAGCAGCCCGATGACAGATACGCAGTATTTT. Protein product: CASSPMTDTQYF.

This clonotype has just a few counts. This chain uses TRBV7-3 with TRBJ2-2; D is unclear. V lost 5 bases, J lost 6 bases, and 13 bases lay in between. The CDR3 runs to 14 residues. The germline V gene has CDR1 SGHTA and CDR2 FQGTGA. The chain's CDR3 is CASSPRSRSGELFF. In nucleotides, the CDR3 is TGTGCCAGCAGCCCTCGTTCTAGGTCCGGGGAGCTGTTTTTT.

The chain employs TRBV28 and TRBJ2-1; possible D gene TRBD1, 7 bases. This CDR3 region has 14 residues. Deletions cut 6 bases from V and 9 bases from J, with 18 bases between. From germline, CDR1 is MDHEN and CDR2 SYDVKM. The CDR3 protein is CASSVTGRRGEQFF. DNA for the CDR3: TGTGCCAGCAGCGTGACAGGGAGGAGGGGTGAGCAGTTCTTC. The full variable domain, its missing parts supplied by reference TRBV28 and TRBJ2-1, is DVKVTQSSRYLVKRTGEKVFLECVQDMDHENMFWYRQDPGLGLRLIYFSYDVKMKEKGDIPEGYSVSREKKERFSLILESASTNQTSMYLCASSVTGRRGEQFFGPGTRLTVL.

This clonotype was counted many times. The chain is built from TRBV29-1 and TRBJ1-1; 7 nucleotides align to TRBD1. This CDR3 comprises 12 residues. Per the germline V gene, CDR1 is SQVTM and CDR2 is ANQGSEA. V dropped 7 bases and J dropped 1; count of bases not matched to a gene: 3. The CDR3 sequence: CSADRENTEAFF. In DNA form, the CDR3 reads TGCAGCGCCGACAGGGAGAACACTGAAGCTTTCTTT.

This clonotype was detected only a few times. The CDR3 protein is CSASLAGALETQYF. CDR3 DNA: TGCAGTGCTAGTCTAGCGGGAGCGTTAGAGACCCAGTACTTC. The chain carries TRBV20-1 and TRBJ2-5; 10 bases are a match to TRBD2. This CDR3 has 14 residues. Losses at the gene ends were 3 bases for V and 4 bases for J; bases not matched to a gene: 5. The germline CDR1 and CDR2 sequences are DFQATT and SNEGSKA (reference sequence).

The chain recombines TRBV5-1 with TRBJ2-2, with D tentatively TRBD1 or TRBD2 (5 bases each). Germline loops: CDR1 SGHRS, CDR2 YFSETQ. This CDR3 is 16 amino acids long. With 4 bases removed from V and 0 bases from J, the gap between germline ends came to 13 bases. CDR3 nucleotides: TGCGCCAGCAGCCCCACCGGGACGGCGAACACCGGGGAGCTGTTTTTT. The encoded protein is CASSPTGTANTGELFF.

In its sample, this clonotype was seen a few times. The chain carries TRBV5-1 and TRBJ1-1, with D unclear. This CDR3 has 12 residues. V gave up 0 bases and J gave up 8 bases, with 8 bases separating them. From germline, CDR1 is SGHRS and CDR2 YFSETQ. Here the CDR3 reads CASSLALGEAFF. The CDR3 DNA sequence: TGCGCCAGCAGCTTGGCCTTAGGGGAAGCTTTCTTT.

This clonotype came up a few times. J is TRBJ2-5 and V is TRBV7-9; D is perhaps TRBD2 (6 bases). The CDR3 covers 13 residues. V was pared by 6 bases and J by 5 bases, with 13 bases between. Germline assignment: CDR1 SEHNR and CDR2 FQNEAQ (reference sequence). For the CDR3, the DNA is TGTGCCAGCAGATACGGGAGTTGGGAGACCCAGTACTTC. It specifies CASRYGSWETQYF.

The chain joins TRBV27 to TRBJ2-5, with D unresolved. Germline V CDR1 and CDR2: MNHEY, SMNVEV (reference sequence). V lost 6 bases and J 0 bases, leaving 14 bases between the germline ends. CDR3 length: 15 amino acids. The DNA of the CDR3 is TGTGCCAGCAGCAATAAGAAATTGTACCAAGAGACCCAGTACTTC. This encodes CASSNKKLYQETQYF.

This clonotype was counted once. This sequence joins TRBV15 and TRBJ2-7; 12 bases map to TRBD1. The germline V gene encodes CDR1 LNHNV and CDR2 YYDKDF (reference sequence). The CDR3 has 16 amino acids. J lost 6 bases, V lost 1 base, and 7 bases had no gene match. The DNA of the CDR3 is TGTGCCACCAGCAGAGTATCCCCGGGACAGGGGGCCGAGCAGTACTTC. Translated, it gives CATSRVSPGQGAEQYF.